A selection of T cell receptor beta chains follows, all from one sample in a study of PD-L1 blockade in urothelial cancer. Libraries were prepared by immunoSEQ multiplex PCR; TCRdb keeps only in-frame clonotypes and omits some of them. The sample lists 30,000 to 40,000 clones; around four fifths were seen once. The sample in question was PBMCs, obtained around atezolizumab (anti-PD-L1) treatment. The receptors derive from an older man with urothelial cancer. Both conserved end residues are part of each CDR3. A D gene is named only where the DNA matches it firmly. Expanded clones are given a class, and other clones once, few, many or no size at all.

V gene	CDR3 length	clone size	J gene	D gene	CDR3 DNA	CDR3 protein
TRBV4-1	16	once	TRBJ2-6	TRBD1	TGCGCCAGCAGCCCGACAGGGACCTCTGGGGCCAACGTCCTGACTTTC	CASSPTGTSGANVLTF
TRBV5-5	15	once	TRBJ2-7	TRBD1	TGTGCCAGCAGCTTGGTTGGGGACAGGCTCTACGAGCAGTACTTC	CASSLVGDRLYEQYF
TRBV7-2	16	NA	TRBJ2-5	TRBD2	TGTGCCAGCACCAAAAGACTAGCGGCCAACCAAGAGACCCAGTACTTC	CASTKRLAANQETQYF
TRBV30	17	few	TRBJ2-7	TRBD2	TGTGCCTGGAGTCTCCCCCCCCGACTAGCGGTGACCTACGAGCAGTACTTC	CAWSLPPRLAVTYEQYF
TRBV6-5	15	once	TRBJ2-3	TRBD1	TGTGCCAGCACCGATTCAGGGGGATACACAGATACGCAGTATTTT	CASTDSGGYTDTQYF
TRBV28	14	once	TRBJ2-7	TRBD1	TGTGCCAGCACCAACGCGGGACAGGGGTACGAGCAGTACTTC	CASTNAGQGYEQYF
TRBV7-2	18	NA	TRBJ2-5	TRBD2	TGTGCCAGCAGCAGGGGACTAGCCACGGTAACGTACCAAGAGACCCAGTACTTC	CASSRGLATVTYQETQYF
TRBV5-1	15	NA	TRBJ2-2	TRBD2	TGCGCCAGCAGCGCAAGCGGGACGATCACCGGGGAGCTGTTTTTT	CASSASGTITGELFF
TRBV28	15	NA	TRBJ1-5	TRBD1	TGTGCCAGCAGTACCCCCAGGGGGGACAATCAGCCCCAGCATTTT	CASSTPRGDNQPQHF
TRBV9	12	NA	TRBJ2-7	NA	TGTGCCAGCAGCGGAGGGTCCTACGAGCAGTACTTC	CASSGGSYEQYF
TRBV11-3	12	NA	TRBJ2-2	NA	TGTGCCAGCAGCGGCCGAAGCGGGGAGCTGTTTTTT	CASSGRSGELFF
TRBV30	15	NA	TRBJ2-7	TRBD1	TGTGCCTGGAGTGGTACAGGGGCCAACTACTACGAGCAGTACTTC	CAWSGTGANYYEQYF
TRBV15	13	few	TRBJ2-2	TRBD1	TGTGCCACAGAGACAGGGGGCCCCGGGGAGCTGTTTTTT	CATETGGPGELFF
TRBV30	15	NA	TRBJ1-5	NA	TGTGCCTGGAGTAGAGAAACCTATAGCAATCAGCCCCAGCATTTT	CAWSRETYSNQPQHF
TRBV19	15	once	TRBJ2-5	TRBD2	TGTGCCAGTAGTACCGGGACTAGCGGGCAAGAGACCCAGTACTTC	CASSTGTSGQETQYF
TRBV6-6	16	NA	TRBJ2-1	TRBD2	TGTGCCAGCACCCCCTCGGCGGGAGGGGGTGGGAATGAGCAGTTCTTC	CASTPSAGGGGNEQFF
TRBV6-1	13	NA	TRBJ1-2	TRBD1	TGTGCCAGCATTCTACAGGGGAGATATGGCTACACCTTC	CASILQGRYGYTF
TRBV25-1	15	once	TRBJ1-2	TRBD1	TGTGCCAGCAGGGCAGGGACAGGGGATAACTATGGCTACACCTTC	CASRAGTGDNYGYTF
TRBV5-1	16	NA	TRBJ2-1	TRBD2	TGCGCCAGCAGCGCGCGGGGGACTAGCGGGCTCGGTGAGCAGTTCTTC	CASSARGTSGLGEQFF
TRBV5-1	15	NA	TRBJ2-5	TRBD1	TGCGCCAGCAGCTTGGGGGACAGGGGTCAAGAGACCCAGTACTTC	CASSLGDRGQETQYF
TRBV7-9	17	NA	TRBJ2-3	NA	TGTGCCAGCAGCTCCCCGGTGACAGATAGAAGCTCGGATACGCAGTATTTT	CASSSPVTDRSSDTQYF
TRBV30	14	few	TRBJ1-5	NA	TGTGCCTGGAGTGTGTCTTCTAGCAATCAGCCCCAGCATTTT	CAWSVSSSNQPQHF
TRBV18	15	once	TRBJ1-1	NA	TGTGCCAGCTCACCACGTATGGAGGGAGGCACTGAAGCTTTCTTT	CASSPRMEGGTEAFF
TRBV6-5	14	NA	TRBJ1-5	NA	TGTGCCAGCAGCCGTGGGGGGAATAATCAGCCCCAGCATTTT	CASSRGGNNQPQHF
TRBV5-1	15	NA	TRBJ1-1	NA	TGCGCCAGCAGCTTGAATGCGGGGCGAGGCACTGAAGCTTTCTTT	CASSLNAGRGTEAFF
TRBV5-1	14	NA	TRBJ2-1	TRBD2	TGCGCCAGCCAAACTAGCGGGGGGAACAATGAGCAGTTCTTC	CASQTSGGNNEQFF
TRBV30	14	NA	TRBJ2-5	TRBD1	TGTGCCTGGGGTAAAACAGGGGACCGAGAGACCCAGTACTTC	CAWGKTGDRETQYF
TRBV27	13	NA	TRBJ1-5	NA	TGTGCCAGCAGTTTAATTCCCGGGTGGCCCCAGCATTTT	CASSLIPGWPQHF
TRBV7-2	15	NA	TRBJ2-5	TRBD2	TGTGCCAGCAGCTTAGAGCGACTAGCGACCGAGACCCAGTACTTC	CASSLERLATETQYF
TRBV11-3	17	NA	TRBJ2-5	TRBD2	TGTGCCAGCAGCTTAGGAACTAGCGGGAGGGCCCGAGAGACCCAGTACTTC	CASSLGTSGRARETQYF
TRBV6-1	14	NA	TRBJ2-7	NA	TGTGCCAGCAAAGGAGGGTCGTCGGGGTACGAGCAGTACTTC	CASKGGSSGYEQYF
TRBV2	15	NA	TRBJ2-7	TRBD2	TGTGCCAGCAGGGCCCTGACTAGCGGGATCTACGAGCAGTACTTC	CASRALTSGIYEQYF
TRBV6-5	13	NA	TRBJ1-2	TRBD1	TGTGCCAGCAGTAACAGGGGGCGATATGGCTACACCTTC	CASSNRGRYGYTF
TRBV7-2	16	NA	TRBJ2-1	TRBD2	TGTGCCAGCAGCTTAGCGCTAGCGGGAAGGGGCAATGAGCAGTTCTTC	CASSLALAGRGNEQFF
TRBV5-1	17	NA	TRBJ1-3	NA	TGCGCCAGCAGCTTGGAACGAACAGGGCTTTCTGGAAACACCATATATTTT	CASSLERTGLSGNTIYF
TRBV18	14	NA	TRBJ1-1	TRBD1	TGTGCCAGCTCTTATAACAGGGGGAACACTGAAGCTTTCTTT	CASSYNRGNTEAFF
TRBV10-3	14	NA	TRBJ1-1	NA	TGTGCCATCAGTGAGTCGGAGGCAGGCACTGAAGCTTTCTTT	CAISESEAGTEAFF
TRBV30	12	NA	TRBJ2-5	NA	TGTGCCTGGAGTTCAGGGGAGAGGACCCAGTACTTC	CAWSSGERTQYF
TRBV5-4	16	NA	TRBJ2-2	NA	TGTGCCAGCAGCTTGGGGACAGCGATTAACACCGGGGAGCTGTTTTTT	CASSLGTAINTGELFF
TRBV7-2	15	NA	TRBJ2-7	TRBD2	TGTGCCAGCAGCTTAAGTTTCCAGCGGGACTACGAGCAGTACTTC	CASSLSFQRDYEQYF
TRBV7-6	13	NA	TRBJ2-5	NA	TGTGCCAGCAGCTTACAGGGCAGGGTTAACCAGTACTTC	CASSLQGRVNQYF
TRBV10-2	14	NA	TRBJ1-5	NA	TGCGCCAGCAGTGCGAACAGGGACAATCAGCCCCAGCATTTT	CASSANRDNQPQHF
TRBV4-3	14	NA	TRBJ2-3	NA	TGCGCCAGCAGCCAAGGGGGGGACACAGATACGCAGTATTTT	CASSQGGDTDTQYF
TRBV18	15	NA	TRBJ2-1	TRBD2	TGTGCCAGCTCAGGGGGAGCGGGAAACTACAATGAGCAGTTCTTC	CASSGGAGNYNEQFF
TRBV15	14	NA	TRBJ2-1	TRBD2	TGTGCCACCAGTAGAGGACTAGAAGGCAATGAGCAGTTCTTC	CATSRGLEGNEQFF
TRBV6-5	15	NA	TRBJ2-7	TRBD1	TGTGCCAGCAGGCTTACGGGACAGGGGGCGGGGGAGCAGTACTTC	CASRLTGQGAGEQYF
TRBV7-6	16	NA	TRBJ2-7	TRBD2	TGTGCCAGCAGCCCCCTAGGACTAGCGGGAGGAGGCGAGCAGTACTTC	CASSPLGLAGGGEQYF
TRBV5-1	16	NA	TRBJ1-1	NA	TGCGCCAGCAGCGGGGGGGTAGGGAGTAGAGACACTGAAGCTTTCTTT	CASSGGVGSRDTEAFF
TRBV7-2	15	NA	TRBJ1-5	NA	TGTGCCAGCAGCTTTAGACACTTACCAAATCAGCCCCAGCATTTT	CASSFRHLPNQPQHF
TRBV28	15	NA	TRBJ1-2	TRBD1	TGTGCCAGCAGCCGAACAGGGGGCGGACTCTATGGCTACACCTTC	CASSRTGGGLYGYTF
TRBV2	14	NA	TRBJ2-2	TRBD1	TGTGCCAGCAAAGACGACAGGGCCACCGGGGAGCTGTTTTTT	CASKDDRATGELFF
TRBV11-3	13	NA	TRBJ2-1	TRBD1	TGTGCCAGCAAGGACAGGGATTATAATGAGCAGTTCTTC	CASKDRDYNEQFF
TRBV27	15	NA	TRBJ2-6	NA	TGTGCCAGCAGTTTAACTCTGGCTGGGGCCAACGTCCTGACTTTC	CASSLTLAGANVLTF
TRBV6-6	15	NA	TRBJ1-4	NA	TGTGCCAGCAGTTACCGCGGGGTCCCTAATGAAAAACTGTTTTTT	CASSYRGVPNEKLFF
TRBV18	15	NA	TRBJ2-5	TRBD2	TGTGCCAGCTCACCACGGGGAGGGGCGGCGGAGACCCAGTACTTC	CASSPRGGAAETQYF